These 6 T cell receptor beta chains were sequenced from one sample in a study of cytomegalovirus exposure and HLA in healthy donors. The PCR ran on 60 Vbeta and 13 Jbeta primers. The protocol was immunoSEQ multiplex PCR, while the TCRdb copy is restricted to in-frame clones and leaves out a portion. Listed are 200,000 or so clones; around 1.1% falls within the top ten. The sample taken for sequencing was PBMCs. The source is a girl aged 2-9 years in good health and CMV-seropositive.

J is TRBJ2-3 and V is TRBV11-2; 8 nucleotides agree with TRBD2. Germline CDR1 reads SGHAT; CDR2 reads FQNNGV. The CDR3 spans 15 residues. Trimming at V came to 2 bases and at J to 2 bases, leaving 3 bases not matched to a gene. The CDR3 sequence: CASSLTSGDTDTQYF. The CDR3 bases are TGTGCCAGCAGCTTAACTAGCGGTGACACAGATACGCAGTATTTT.

The genes are TRBV2 and TRBJ1-1; D not resolved. Germline V gene sequence: CDR1 SNHLY, CDR2 FYNNEI. The CDR3 sequence is 12 residues long. Trimming left V 6 bases short and J 4 bases short, with 9 bases between. For the CDR3, the DNA is TGTGCCAGCAGGCGCGCGGGCACTGAAGCTTTCTTT. It codes for CASRRAGTEAFF. Filled out from reference TRBV2 and TRBJ1-1, the complete variable domain reads EPEVTQTPSHQVTQMGQEVILRCVPISNHLYFYWYRQILGQKVEFLVSFYNNEISEKSEIFDDQFSVERPDGSNFTLKIRSTKLEDSAMYFCASRRAGTEAFFGQGTRLTVV.

The chain links TRBV5-1 to TRBJ2-3, with TRBD2 matching 7 bases. This CDR3 has 17 amino acids. J lost 0 bases, V lost 0 bases, and 7 bases had no gene match. Germline loops: CDR1 SGHRS, CDR2 YFSETQ. CDR3 sequence reads: CASSLGAGIPSTDTQYF. The CDR3 region has the DNA TGCGCCAGCAGCTTGGGAGCGGGGATCCCAAGCACAGATACGCAGTATTTT. Full variable domain (remainder filled in from reference TRBV5-1 and TRBJ2-3): KAGVTQTPRYLIKTRGQQVTLSCSPISGHRSVSWYQQTPGQGLQFLFEYFSETQRNKGNFPGRFSGRQFSNSRSEMNVSTLELGDSALYLCASSLGAGIPSTDTQYFGPGTRLTVL.

The chain employs TRBV6-1 and TRBJ2-7; the D is unclear. Looked up from germline, CDR1 is MNHNS and CDR2 is SASEGT. The V and J ends lost 0 bases and 3 bases respectively, with 6 bases between them. The length of the CDR3 is 13 residues. The CDR3 region has the DNA TGTGCCAGCAGTGAAGCGCGCCACTACGAGCAGTACTTC. Residues: CASSEARHYEQYF.

The gene calls are TRBV7-3 and TRBJ2-2, with D unresolved. Trimming took 6 bases from V and 8 from J, leaving 16 bases between them. The CDR3 has 14 amino acids. Germline V gene lookup returns CDR1 SGHTA and CDR2 FQGTGA. This CDR3 reads CASSLGGTWGELFF. The CDR3 DNA is TGTGCCAGCAGTCTCGGCGGAACCTGGGGGGAGCTGTTTTTT.

This chain connects TRBV27 to TRBJ2-1; D is possibly TRBD2 (6 bases). V lost 5 bases, J lost 2 bases, and 19 bases lay in between. The CDR3 length is 17 residues. CDR1 is MNHEY, CDR2 SMNVEV, per germline (reference sequence). For the CDR3, the DNA is TGTGCCAGCAGTCATACCCCCCAGGCGGGGACCTACAATGAGCAGTTCTTC. It yields the protein CASSHTPQAGTYNEQFF.